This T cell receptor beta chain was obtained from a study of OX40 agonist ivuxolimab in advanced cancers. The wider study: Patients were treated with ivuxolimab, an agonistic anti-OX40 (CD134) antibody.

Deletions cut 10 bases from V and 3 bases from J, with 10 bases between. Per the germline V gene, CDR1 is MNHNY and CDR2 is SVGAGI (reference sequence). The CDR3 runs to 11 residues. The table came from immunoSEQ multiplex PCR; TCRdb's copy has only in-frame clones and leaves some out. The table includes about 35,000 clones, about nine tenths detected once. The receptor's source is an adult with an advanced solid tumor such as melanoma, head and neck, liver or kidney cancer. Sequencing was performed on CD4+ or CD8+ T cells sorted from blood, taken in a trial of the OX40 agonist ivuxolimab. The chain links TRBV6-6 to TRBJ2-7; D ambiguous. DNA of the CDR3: TGTGCCACCTCGGTGCGCTACGAGCAGTACTTC. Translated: CATSVRYEQYF.